This T cell receptor (beta chain) was captured by sequencing in a study of T cell repertoires in cytomegalovirus infection. This clonotype was recorded a few times. Germline V lookup: CDR1 LGHNA, CDR2 YNFKEQ. Trimming cost V 2 bases and J 3 bases, with 11 bases left between them. The CDR3 is made up of 14 amino acids. TCRdb re-called the reads with MiXCR, one entry per CDR3 protein. The sample consists of approximately 500,000 distinct CDR3 sequences, 16% of them appearing once. The sample consisted of CD8+ T cells from PBMCs. This sequence was found in a human donor in good health (CMV status not recorded). Some clones in this sample may be carry-over from other donors' samples. V and J are TRBV4-2 and TRBJ2-7; no firm D call. For the CDR3, the DNA is TGTGCCAGCAGCCAAAGGACCGCAGACTACGAGCAGTACTTC. The encoded protein is CASSQRTADYEQYF.